These 26 T cell receptor beta chains share one sample of origin, sequenced in a study of cytomegalovirus exposure and HLA in healthy donors. PCR employed 60 Vbeta and 13 Jbeta primers. Assay: immunoSEQ multiplex PCR; the TCRdb copy retains only in-frame clones and omits some. Of 90,000 to 150,000 clones listed, about 72% were seen once; the top ten hold around 15%. The sample taken for sequencing was PBMCs. The receptors derive from a man in his fifties or sixties in good health and CMV-seropositive.

The rearrangement links TRBV5-1 to TRBJ1-3, with TRBD1 as a possible D gene (5 bases). V gave up 2 bases and J gave up 1 base, with 16 bases separating them. CDR1 and CDR2 from the germline V gene are SGHRS and YFSETQ. The CDR3 sequence is 17 residues long. CDR3 region: CASSLATGGVSGNTIYF. CDR3 sequence (DNA): TGCGCCAGCAGCTTAGCGACGGGGGGGGTTTCTGGAAACACCATATATTTT.

CDR3 sequence: CATELADYNEQFF. Here the CDR3 DNA reads TGTGCCACAGAGCTAGCGGACTACAATGAGCAGTTCTTC. This chain connects TRBV2 to TRBJ2-1; TRBD2 matches at 7 bases. Per germline, CDR1 SNHLY and CDR2 FYNNEI. This CDR3 contains 13 residues. V was clipped by 10 bases and J by 3 bases; unmatched bases: 6. Based on the CDR3 plus reference TRBV2 and TRBJ2-1, the full variable domain is EPEVTQTPSHQVTQMGQEVILRCVPISNHLYFYWYRQILGQKVEFLVSFYNNEISEKSEIFDDQFSVERPDGSNFTLKIRSTKLEDSAMYFCATELADYNEQFFGPGTRLTVL.

The chain joins TRBV5-6 to TRBJ2-7; 14 bases fit TRBD2. Germline V gene lookup returns CDR1 SGHDT and CDR2 YYEEEE. V lost 3 bases and J lost 5; bases outside the gene matches: 4. CDR3 length: 15 residues. The CDR3 is CASSSGLAGDNEQYF. The CDR3 coding sequence is TGTGCCAGCAGCTCGGGACTAGCGGGAGACAACGAGCAGTACTTC.

The chain carries TRBV7-9 and TRBJ1-1; no firm D call. In germline, CDR1 is SEHNR, CDR2 FQNEAQ (reference sequence). Between the trimmed V and J ends, which lost 5 bases and 6 bases, there was a span of 16 bases. The CDR3 contains 14 residues. The CDR3 DNA follows: TGTGCCAGCAGCGGAGAGGCCCGTCTCTCTGAAGCTTTCTTT. Translated: CASSGEARLSEAFF.

The V call is TRBV11-3, the J call TRBJ2-5, with D maybe TRBD1 (5 bases). The CDR3 length is 15 residues. CDR1 and CDR2 (germline): SGHNT, YENEEA. Trimming took 5 bases from V and 0 from J, leaving 13 bases between them. The CDR3 sequence: CASSRETEYQETQYF. The CDR3 DNA reads as TGTGCCAGCAGCCGCGAGACAGAGTACCAAGAGACCCAGTACTTC.

CDR3 amino acids: CASSQTSGDTGELFF. The CDR3 nucleotides are TGTGCCAGCAGTCAGACTAGCGGAGACACCGGGGAGCTGTTTTTT. V gene TRBV2 combines with J gene TRBJ2-2; 9 nucleotides align to TRBD2. CDR1 and CDR2 from the germline V gene are SNHLY and FYNNEI. The junction had 4 bases not matched to a gene; V was cut back by 5 bases and J by 3 bases. The CDR3 has 15 amino acids.

CDR3 sequence (DNA): TGTGCCAGCAGCCGGTCTGGACTAGGGGACTATGAGCAGTTCTTC. Residues: CASSRSGLGDYEQFF. The chain is built from TRBV11-3 and TRBJ2-1; 7 bases map to TRBD2. CDR3 length equals 15 residues. Germline V lookup: CDR1 SGHNT, CDR2 YENEEA. V gave up 5 bases and J gave up 8 bases; unmatched junction bases: 12. Variable domain in full (rest from reference TRBV11-3 and TRBJ2-1): EAGVVQSPRYKIIEKKQPVAFWCNPISGHNTLYWYLQNLGQGPELLIRYENEEAVDDSQLPKDRFSAERLKGVDSTLKIQPAELGDSAVYLCASSRSGLGDYEQFFGPGTRLTVL.

The chain carries TRBV6-5 and TRBJ2-2, with 7 nucleotides matching TRBD2. V shed 8 bases and J 4 bases; nucleotides not matched to a gene: 1. The germline CDR1 and CDR2 sequences are MNHEY and SVGAGI. The CDR3 has 12 residues. CDR3 nucleotide sequence: TGTGCCAGCGGGGGGGGCACCGGGGAGCTGTTTTTT. Translation gives CASGGGTGELFF.

The chain couples TRBV5-1 to TRBJ2-3; perhaps TRBD1 as D (6 bases). Trimming took 7 bases from V and 0 from J, leaving 12 bases between them. The CDR3 runs to 14 residues. Germline loops: CDR1 SGHRS, CDR2 YFSETQ. The CDR3 reads CASSGQTSTDTQYF. CDR3 bases: TGCGCCAGCTCCGGACAGACTAGCACAGATACGCAGTATTTT.

This clone showed up just a few times. The chain joins TRBV5-1 to TRBJ2-5; D is ambiguous. This CDR3 has 14 amino acids. The germline V gene encodes CDR1 SGHRS and CDR2 YFSETQ. Deletions cut 2 bases from V and 2 bases from J, with 10 bases between. As DNA, the CDR3 is TGCGCCAGCAGCTTCGAGAATCTTCAAGAGACCCAGTACTTC. The encoded protein is CASSFENLQETQYF.

The chain couples TRBV6-5 to TRBJ2-1; a possible D gene is TRBD2 (5 bases). Trimming stripped 6 bases from V and 10 bases from J, with 13 bases between. This CDR3 is built from 12 residues. Germline V CDR1 and CDR2: MNHEY, SVGAGI. The chain's CDR3 is CASSLLGEEQFF. The CDR3 DNA is TGTGCCAGCAGCCTCCTCGGGGAAGAGCAGTTCTTC.

This clone was counted a single time. The CDR3 region has the DNA TGTGCCAGCAGTCGCGGACAGGGTACCGAGACCCAGTACTTC. This encodes CASSRGQGTETQYF. The genes are TRBV7-2 and TRBJ2-5, with TRBD1 identical over 8 bases. The V gene end was trimmed by 6 bases and the J gene end by 5 bases; junction bases not matched to a gene: 8. Looked up from germline, CDR1 is SGHTA and CDR2 is FQGNSA. This CDR3 spans 14 amino acids.

This chain connects TRBV4-1 to TRBJ1-3; D uncertain. The CDR3 length is 15 residues. Trimming left V 0 bases short and J 4 bases short, with 10 bases between. Germline assignment: CDR1 MGHRA and CDR2 YSYEKL. The CDR3 DNA sequence: TGCGCCAGCAGCCAAGAGGCTCGAGCGGGAAACACCATATATTTT. It encodes CASSQEARAGNTIYF.

V and J are TRBV5-4 and TRBJ2-7; 7 nucleotides match TRBD1. The V gene's germline CDR1 is SGHNT and CDR2 YYREEE (reference sequence). This CDR3 region has 15 residues. V lost 3 bases to trimming and J lost 6 bases; unmatched junction nucleotides: 12. CDR3 protein: CASSWAPPTGSEQYF. Written as DNA, the CDR3 is TGTGCCAGCAGCTGGGCCCCCCCGACAGGGAGCGAGCAGTACTTC.

This chain uses TRBV7-2 with TRBJ2-1; D may be TRBD1 (6 bases). The V and J ends lost 8 bases and 13 bases respectively, with 27 bases between them. The CDR3 contains 15 residues. The germline V gene has CDR1 SGHTA and CDR2 FQGNSA. The CDR3 nucleotides are TGTGCCAGCGCAGCAGCTCTAACGGCGGACAGACTTCAGTTCTTC. Translated, it gives CASAAALTADRLQFF.

This clone was seen a few times. This chain links TRBV18 with TRBJ2-1; 14 bases are a match to TRBD2. The CDR3 has 15 residues. With V trimmed by 3 bases and J by 8 bases, 3 bases remained unmatched. Germline values: CDR1 KGHSH, CDR2 LQKENI. The CDR3 DNA follows: TGTGCCAGCTCACCGACTAGCGGGGGGGCCCATGAGCAGTTCTTC. Protein product: CASSPTSGGAHEQFF.

In its sample, this clone was seen a few times. This chain joins TRBV4-1 and TRBJ1-5, with 12 bases matching TRBD1. The germline V gene encodes CDR1 MGHRA and CDR2 YSYEKL. Trimming cost V 10 bases and J 6 bases; bases outside gene matches: 16. This CDR3 has 17 amino acids. CDR3 amino acids: CAIQHRDRGQEGQPQHF. The CDR3 bases are TGCGCCATTCAACACCGGGACAGGGGGCAGGAGGGTCAGCCCCAGCATTTT.

The V call is TRBV6-5, the J call TRBJ2-3, with TRBD1 matching over 7 bases. V lost 7 bases, J lost 7 bases, and 14 bases stayed unmatched. There are 15 residues in the CDR3. Germline V gives CDR1 MNHEY, CDR2 SVGAGI. The CDR3 spells CASTKGTGVLNTQYF. CDR3 in DNA: TGTGCCAGCACCAAGGGAACAGGGGTCCTTAATACGCAGTATTTT.

The chain has TRBV18 and TRBJ2-1; TRBD2 aligns across 12 bases. J gave up 6 bases and V 3 bases, and 6 bases lay outside the gene matches. The CDR3 contains 16 residues. Germline CDR1 is KGHSH and CDR2 is LQKENI. CDR3 protein: CASSPELAGGRNEQFF. The CDR3 coding sequence is TGTGCCAGCTCACCCGAGCTAGCGGGGGGGCGCAATGAGCAGTTCTTC.

The chain has TRBV19 and TRBJ1-5; the match to TRBD1 covers 7 bases. The J segment lost 11 bases and the V segment lost 3 bases, leaving 7 bases of the junction unmatched. The CDR3 is 13 amino acids. Germline V CDR1 and CDR2: LNHDA, SQIVND (reference sequence). This CDR3 is CASSIALGTAQHF. The DNA for the CDR3 is TGTGCCAGTAGTATCGCCCTCGGGACAGCCCAGCATTTT.

This chain connects TRBV6-5 to TRBJ2-5; tentatively, D is TRBD1 (6 bases). The J call may be wrong; the DNA end is better matched by TRBJ2-7. The CDR3 is made up of 14 amino acids. CDR1 is MNHEY and CDR2 is SVGAGI in the germline V gene. The CDR3 nucleotides are TGTGCCAGCAGCCTGGGGCAGGGGTGGCACGAGCAGTACTTC. This encodes CASSLGQGWHEQYF.

V gene TRBV10-2 combines with J gene TRBJ2-6; D is unclear. This CDR3 has 13 residues. The ends were cut back, 4 bases at V and 1 base at J, with 2 bases in the middle. Germline assignment: CDR1 WSHSY and CDR2 SAAADI. The CDR3 region is CASSASGANVLTF. CDR3 sequence (DNA): TGCGCCAGCAGTGCTTCTGGGGCCAACGTCCTGACTTTC.

The chain links TRBV19 to TRBJ1-5; tentatively, D is TRBD1 (6 bases). V lost 5 bases and J 8 bases, leaving 16 bases between the germline ends. CDR1 is LNHDA and CDR2 is SQIVND in the germline V gene (reference sequence). The CDR3 length is 14 residues. CDR3 amino acids: CASSPIDRGKPQHF. The CDR3 DNA sequence: TGTGCCAGTAGTCCTATCGATAGGGGGAAGCCCCAGCATTTT.

This clone was seen only a few times. The chain has TRBV9 and TRBJ1-3, with TRBD1 as a possible D gene (5 bases). V lost 3 bases, J lost 0 bases, and 13 bases lay in between. The CDR3 spans 16 residues. CDR1 SGDLS and CDR2 YYNGEE come from the germline V gene. CDR3 nucleotide sequence: TGTGCCAGCAGCGCCGGGGGGTTAAGCTCTGGAAACACCATATATTTT. Its translation: CASSAGGLSSGNTIYF.

This chain connects TRBV4-1 to TRBJ2-3; D perhaps matches TRBD2 (6 bases). Trimming took 0 bases from V and 2 from J, leaving 9 bases between them. This CDR3 spans 15 amino acids. Germline loops: CDR1 MGHRA, CDR2 YSYEKL. Written as DNA, the CDR3 is TGCGCCAGCAGCCAAGATAGCGGCATCACAGATACGCAGTATTTT. It yields the protein CASSQDSGITDTQYF.

This clone was observed a handful of times. This sequence joins TRBV9 and TRBJ1-6, with D uncertain. The germline V gene encodes CDR1 SGDLS and CDR2 YYNGEE. The CDR3 is made up of 16 amino acids. The V gene lost 0 bases and the J gene lost 0 bases, with 7 bases spanning the gap. In nucleotides, the CDR3 is TGTGCCAGCAGCGTAGGGAGTAGCTCCTATAATTCACCCCTCCACTTT. Encoded protein: CASSVGSSSYNSPLHF.